This TCR beta chain appears in the sequencing data of a study of shared clonotypes between healthy human individuals. Sequencing was performed with immunoSEQ multiplex PCR; in TCRdb, only in-frame clones are kept and a portion is missing. Of 2.3 million or so clones in the sample, approximately 93% are singletons; the top ten hold about 0.39%. The length of the CDR3 is 14 residues. Germline assignment: CDR1 MNHEY and CDR2 SVGAGI. The V end was cut by 2 bases, the J end by 3 bases, with 8 bases between. The sample comprised naive CD4+ T cells from PBMCs. The subset here: CD45RA+ positively selected. This chain joins TRBV6-5 and TRBJ2-1, with a tentative D call TRBD2 (6 bases). This TCR was recovered from a man aged 18 to 30 in good health. Some clones in this sample may be carry-over from other donors' samples. The CDR3 loop is CASSYGRDYNEQFF. CDR3 nucleotide sequence: TGTGCCAGCAGTTACGGGCGGGACTACAATGAGCAGTTCTTC.